Each of the 30 T cell receptor beta chains below was sequenced from the same sample in a study of cytomegalovirus exposure and HLA in healthy donors. PCR used 60 Vbeta primers and 13 Jbeta primers. Sequenced by immunoSEQ multiplex PCR; TCRdb stores in-frame clones only, minus some. The listing records 68,000 or so clones. The sequenced material came from PBMCs. Receptors originate from a female donor in good health and CMV-seropositive.

The chain is built from TRBV5-4 and TRBJ2-5; TRBD1 agrees at 9 bases. This CDR3 is 19 amino acids long. Germline values: CDR1 SGHNT, CDR2 YYREEE (reference sequence). V was clipped by 7 bases and J by 5 bases; unmatched bases: 24. CDR3 DNA: TGTGCCAGCGGGGGGGCTGAGGTCCTTAACAGGGGGCGAAGGGAGACCCAGTACTTC. The encoded protein is CASGGAEVLNRGRRETQYF.

The CDR3 DNA follows: TGTGCCTTAGTGCGAGAGACCCAGTACTTC. Its translation is CALVRETQYF. V and J are TRBV30 and TRBJ2-5; D is uncertain. The CDR3 is 10 amino acids. The germline V gene encodes CDR1 GTSNPN and CDR2 SVGIG (reference sequence). Trimming removed 7 bases at V and 4 bases at J, with 7 bases between.

The V and J genes are TRBV2 and TRBJ2-7; D is unclear. Trimming cost V 6 bases and J 2 bases, with 8 bases left between them. CDR1 and CDR2 (germline): SNHLY, FYNNEI. The CDR3 is 12 residues long. In DNA, the CDR3 is TGTGCCAGCAGCGTGACACCCTACGAGCAGTACTTC. Translating gives CASSVTPYEQYF.

The J gene is TRBJ2-3, the V gene TRBV5-4; 7 bases align to TRBD2. This CDR3 region has 16 residues. With 4 bases clipped from V and 2 bases from J, the junction kept 10 bases outside the gene matches. Germline V gives CDR1 SGHNT, CDR2 YYREEE (reference sequence). CDR3 nucleotide sequence: TGTGCCAGCAGCCCCCGGGATAGCGGGTTCACAGATACGCAGTATTTT. It translates to CASSPRDSGFTDTQYF. The complete variable domain, with remaining parts taken from reference TRBV5-4 and TRBJ2-3, reads ETGVTQSPTHLIKTRGQQVTLRCSSQSGHNTVSWYQQALGQGPQFIFQYYREEENGRGNFPPRFSGLQFPNYSSELNVNALELDDSALYLCASSPRDSGFTDTQYFGPGTRLTVL.

This sequence joins TRBV5-4 and TRBJ2-1; D is uncertain. Per germline, CDR1 SGHNT and CDR2 YYREEE (reference sequence). This CDR3 is built from 15 residues. The ends were cut back, 3 bases at V and 0 bases at J, with 10 bases in the middle. The CDR3 DNA reads as TGTGCCAGCAGCTCTATTACGGGCTCCTACAATGAGCAGTTCTTC. It encodes CASSSITGSYNEQFF.

V gene TRBV6-5 combines with J gene TRBJ2-5, with D perhaps matching TRBD1 (7 bases). Germline V gene data show CDR1 as MNHEY and CDR2 as SVGAGI. The CDR3 length is 14 residues. V gave up 2 bases and J gave up 4 bases, with 11 bases separating them. The CDR3 reads CASSYGGGSETQYF. In DNA form, the CDR3 reads TGTGCCAGCAGTTACGGAGGGGGCTCAGAGACCCAGTACTTC.

The V call is TRBV19, the J call TRBJ2-2, with D perhaps TRBD1 (5 bases). The CDR3 spans 14 residues. V lost 7 bases to trimming and J lost 0 bases, with 9 bases between them. The V gene's germline CDR1 is LNHDA and CDR2 SQIVND (reference sequence). CDR3 bases: TGTGCCAGTAAACGGACAACGAACACCGGGGAGCTGTTTTTT. Its protein product is CASKRTTNTGELFF.

The chain uses TRBV11-3 and TRBJ1-3; 9 positions match TRBD1. J was trimmed by 4 bases and V by 5 bases; bases with no gene match: 12. The CDR3 extends over 17 amino acids. Germline V lookup: CDR1 SGHNT, CDR2 YENEEA. The CDR3 DNA is TGTGCCAGCAGCCCGGGACAGGGAAGAGTTGGCGGAAACACCATATATTTT. Protein: CASSPGQGRVGGNTIYF.

The chain carries TRBV30 and TRBJ1-1; 7 nucleotides line up with TRBD1. The ends lost 0 bases at V and 4 bases at J; junction bases unmatched: 2. Germline CDR1 and CDR2: GTSNPN and SVGIG (reference sequence). This CDR3 is built from 13 residues. In DNA, the CDR3 is TGTGCCTGGAGTGTATGGGACAGCACTGAAGCTTTCTTT. It is translated as CAWSVWDSTEAFF.

V and J are TRBV29-1 and TRBJ2-6, with TRBD2 matching over 8 bases. The CDR3 is 15 residues long. V dropped 5 bases and J dropped 0; count of bases not matched to a gene: 3. CDR1 is SQVTM and CDR2 is ANQGSEA in the germline V gene. The CDR3: CSVIAGSSGANVLTF. The DNA for the CDR3 is TGCAGCGTTATAGCGGGGTCCTCTGGGGCCAACGTCCTGACTTTC.

V gene TRBV4-3 combines with J gene TRBJ2-1; TRBD2 aligns across 9 bases. The CDR3 runs 17 residues. V lost 0 bases and J lost 5; bases outside the gene matches: 8. From germline, CDR1 is LGHNA and CDR2 YSLEER. The CDR3 bases are TGCGCCAGCAGCCAAGATCCAGCGGGAGGCTACGACAATGAGCAGTTCTTC. Translation gives CASSQDPAGGYDNEQFF.

The chain is built from TRBV6-1 and TRBJ2-7; TRBD1 aligns across 8 bases. The V gene end was trimmed by 6 bases and the J gene end by 0 bases; junction bases not matched to a gene: 4. Germline V gives CDR1 MNHNS, CDR2 SASEGT. The CDR3 consists of 14 residues. The CDR3 nucleotides are TGTGCCAGCAGGGCCGGACAGGGCTCCTACGAGCAGTACTTC. Translating it yields CASRAGQGSYEQYF.

Note on this clone: A read error may account for a junction end that differs from germline. The chain combines TRBV7-7 with TRBJ2-5; tentative D call: TRBD2 (7 bases). The CDR3 is 15 residues long. CDR1 SSHAT and CDR2 FNYEAQ come from the germline V gene (reference sequence). The CDR3: CASSLRGGALETQYF. In DNA, the CDR3 is TGTGCTAGCAGCTTACGAGGGGGGGCCTTGGAGACCCAGTACTTC.

Here the CDR3 DNA reads TGTGCCAGCAGTTACTCTTCGAGAGGGGCCAACGTCCTGACTTTC. As protein: CASSYSSRGANVLTF. This sequence joins TRBV6-5 and TRBJ2-6; no clear D gene. The CDR3 is 15 amino acids. V lost 0 bases to trimming and J lost 4 bases, with 7 bases between them. Germline CDR1 reads MNHEY; CDR2 reads SVGAGI.

This chain links TRBV5-1 with TRBJ2-7; 7 nucleotides line up with TRBD2. The CDR3 covers 17 residues. V was clipped by 4 bases and J by 4 bases; unmatched bases: 17. Germline V gene sequence: CDR1 SGHRS, CDR2 YFSETQ. CDR3 in amino acids: CASSPLPTQGGTYEQYF. CDR3 DNA: TGCGCCAGCAGCCCCCTACCCACCCAGGGAGGGACTTACGAGCAGTACTTC.

This rearrangement joins TRBV10-3 to TRBJ2-7; 8 positions agree with TRBD2. J gave up 4 bases and V 7 bases, and 6 bases lay outside the gene matches. Germline V gene lookup returns CDR1 ENHRY and CDR2 SYGVKD. This CDR3 spans 13 amino acids. CDR3 sequence reads: CAIKSGREYEQYF. In DNA form, the CDR3 reads TGTGCCATCAAGAGCGGGAGAGAGTACGAGCAGTACTTC.

This chain joins TRBV7-6 and TRBJ2-3; TRBD1 aligns across 10 bases. This CDR3 region has 15 residues. Germline loops: CDR1 SGHVS, CDR2 FNYEAQ. The ends lost 2 bases at V and 4 bases at J; junction bases unmatched: 3. CDR3 sequence: CASSLRTGGADTQYF. The CDR3 nucleotides are TGTGCCAGCAGCTTACGGACAGGGGGAGCAGATACGCAGTATTTT.

The V and J genes are TRBV7-9 and TRBJ1-1; 9 bases line up with TRBD1. CDR3 length equals 15 residues. From germline, CDR1 is SEHNR and CDR2 FQNEAQ (reference sequence). Losses at the gene ends were 6 bases for V and 3 bases for J; bases not matched to a gene: 8. This chain's CDR3 is CASRQTGGKDTEAFF. CDR3 sequence (DNA): TGTGCCAGCAGACAGACAGGGGGGAAGGACACTGAAGCTTTCTTT.

The chain joins TRBV9 to TRBJ2-5, with D perhaps matching TRBD1 (5 bases). This CDR3 is built from 13 residues. Trimming shortened V by 0 bases and J by 6 bases, and 9 bases separated the two germline ends. In germline, CDR1 is SGDLS, CDR2 YYNGEE. The CDR3 spells CASSVGQGKTQYF. CDR3 sequence (DNA): TGTGCCAGCAGCGTAGGGCAGGGAAAGACCCAGTACTTC. The full variable domain, rest sourced from reference TRBV9 and TRBJ2-5, is DSGVTQTPKHLITATGQRVTLRCSPRSGDLSVYWYQQSLDQGLQFLIQYYNGEERAKGNILERFSAQQFPDLHSELNLSSLELGDSALYFCASSVGQGKTQYFGPGTRLLVL.

J is TRBJ2-7 and V is TRBV18; perhaps TRBD2 as D (5 bases). V was pared by 9 bases and J by 0 bases, with 9 bases between. The germline CDR1 and CDR2 sequences are KGHSH and LQKENI. This CDR3 is built from 12 residues. The CDR3 sequence: CASKGGSYEQYF. CDR3 coding DNA: TGTGCCAGTAAAGGAGGCTCCTACGAGCAGTACTTC.

The V gene is TRBV5-6, the J gene TRBJ2-5, with D hard to call. Germline assignment: CDR1 SGHDT and CDR2 YYEEEE. V shed 2 bases and J shed 0 bases, with 11 bases lying between them. The CDR3 covers 15 residues. The CDR3 spells CASSLLLNDQETQYF. DNA for the CDR3: TGTGCCAGCAGCTTACTACTGAACGACCAAGAGACCCAGTACTTC.

The V and J genes are TRBV27 and TRBJ1-2; TRBD1 matches at 8 bases. Germline CDR1 MNHEY, CDR2 SMNVEV (reference sequence). This CDR3 spans 13 amino acids. After removal of 6 bases from V and 3 bases from J, the junction contained 3 bases not matched to a gene. CDR3 DNA sequence: TGTGCCAGCAGACCGGACAGGGACTATGGCTACACCTTC. The encoded protein is CASRPDRDYGYTF.

The V gene is TRBV5-6, the J gene TRBJ2-1, with 12 bases that match TRBD2. Germline V gives CDR1 SGHDT, CDR2 YYEEEE. The junction had 7 bases not matched to a gene; V was cut back by 2 bases and J by 7 bases. This CDR3 has 16 residues. The CDR3 DNA is TGTGCCAGCAGCTTCCCGACTAGCGGGGGAGGGAATGAGCAGTTCTTC. Its translation is CASSFPTSGGGNEQFF.

The chain's CDR3 is CASSRPTNTDTQYF. The DNA of the CDR3 is TGTGCCAGCTCACGGCCGACTAACACAGATACGCAGTATTTT. The rearrangement links TRBV18 to TRBJ2-3; possible D gene TRBD2, 5 bases. This CDR3 region has 14 residues. V shed 4 bases and J shed 2 bases, with 10 bases lying between them. Germline V gives CDR1 KGHSH, CDR2 LQKENI.

The V call is TRBV2, the J call TRBJ2-7; 7 bases are a match to TRBD1. Germline V gene sequence: CDR1 SNHLY, CDR2 FYNNEI. The V and J ends lost 4 bases and 6 bases, in that order; junction bases with no gene match: 0. The CDR3 is 11 residues long. CDR3 coding DNA: TGTGCCAGCAGTGCAGGGGGCGAGCAGTACTTC. This encodes CASSAGGEQYF.

The chain couples TRBV14 to TRBJ2-4; D is uncertain. The V gene's germline CDR1 is SGHDN and CDR2 FVKESK. V was shortened by 1 base and J by 6 bases, with 10 bases between the two germline ends. The CDR3 contains 14 residues. The CDR3 loop is CASSQGAGSNIQYF. The DNA for the CDR3 is TGTGCCAGCAGCCAAGGGGCAGGATCAAACATTCAGTACTTC.

To note about this clone: Other DNA variants within this sample encode the same CDR3. The V and J genes are TRBV28 and TRBJ1-2; TRBD1 aligns across 9 bases. Germline V lookup: CDR1 MDHEN, CDR2 SYDVKM. The V and J ends lost 8 bases and 2 bases, in that order; junction bases with no gene match: 12. The CDR3 length is 16 residues. The DNA for the CDR3 is TGTGCCAGCTCCGGGACAGGGCTAAACGAGAACTATGGCTACACCTTC. Protein sequence: CASSGTGLNENYGYTF.

The V and J genes are TRBV6-5 and TRBJ2-7; TRBD1 matches at 9 bases. Germline V gives CDR1 MNHEY, CDR2 SVGAGI. This CDR3 has 15 amino acids. V lost 2 bases, J lost 9 bases, and 11 bases stayed unmatched. CDR3 sequence: CASSYRGQGPTLQYF. The CDR3 coding sequence is TGTGCCAGCAGTTACCGAGGACAGGGGCCCACACTGCAGTACTTC.

The chain recombines TRBV7-2 with TRBJ2-1, with 8 nucleotides matching TRBD1. The CDR3 runs to 16 residues. V was clipped by 4 bases and J by 6 bases; unmatched bases: 11. Germline V gene sequence: CDR1 SGHTA, CDR2 FQGNSA. CDR3 coding DNA: TGTGCCAGCAGCTCCCGGGACAGGAGATTGATCAATGAGCAGTTCTTC. Translating gives CASSSRDRRLINEQFF.

V is TRBV19 and J is TRBJ2-1; 15 bases line up with TRBD2. The trim removed 2 bases at V and 4 bases at J, leaving 9 bases unmatched. From germline, CDR1 is LNHDA and CDR2 SQIVND (reference sequence). The CDR3 sequence is 19 residues long. CDR3 sequence reads: CASSITLGLAGGQYNEQFF. Here the CDR3 DNA reads TGTGCCAGTAGTATAACCCTAGGACTAGCGGGGGGGCAGTACAATGAGCAGTTCTTC.